This paragraph covers one TCR beta chain sequence. The same CDR3 also results from other DNA sequences found in this sample. The assay was immunoSEQ multiplex PCR, and TCRdb's table has in-frame clones only and misses some. The data contain about 2.2 million clones, roughly 93% of them singletons. This entry comes from a study of shared clonotypes between healthy human individuals. CD45RO-negative CD8 cells positively selected for CCR7 made up the naive population, which excluded terminally differentiated effector memory CD45RA+ cells. Trimming cost V 4 bases and J 0 bases, with 4 bases left between them. This CDR3 comprises 12 residues. Per the germline V gene, CDR1 is SGHVS and CDR2 is FQNEAQ.

The sequence derives from a man between 18 and 29 years old in good health. Some clones in this sample may be carry-over from other donors' samples. The rearrangement links TRBV7-8 to TRBJ2-7; D uncertain. Material: naive CD8+ T cells from PBMCs. The CDR3 protein is CASSSSSYEQYF. Written as DNA, the CDR3 is TGTGCCAGCAGCTCCAGCTCCTACGAGCAGTACTTC.